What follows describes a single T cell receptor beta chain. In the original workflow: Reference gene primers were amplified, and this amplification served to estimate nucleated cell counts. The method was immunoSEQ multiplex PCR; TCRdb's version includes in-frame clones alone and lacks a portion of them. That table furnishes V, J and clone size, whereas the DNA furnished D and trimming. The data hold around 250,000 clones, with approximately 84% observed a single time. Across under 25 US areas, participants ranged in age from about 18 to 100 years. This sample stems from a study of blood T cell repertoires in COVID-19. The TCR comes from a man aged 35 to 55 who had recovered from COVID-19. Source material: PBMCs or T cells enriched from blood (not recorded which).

Here the CDR3 reads CATRTAMNTEAFF. The CDR3, as DNA: TGTGCCACCCGGACAGCCATGAACACTGAAGCTTTCTTT. The chain recombines TRBV28 with TRBJ1-1, with D perhaps TRBD1 (6 bases). Germline V gene data show CDR1 as MDHEN and CDR2 as SYDVKM. The length of the CDR3 is 13 residues. The V gene lost 10 bases and the J gene lost 0 bases, with 12 bases spanning the gap. Combining the CDR3 with reference TRBV28 and TRBJ1-1 gives the whole variable domain DVKVTQSSRYLVKRTGEKVFLECVQDMDHENMFWYRQDPGLGLRLIYFSYDVKMKEKGDIPEGYSVSREKKERFSLILESASTNQTSMYLCATRTAMNTEAFFGQGTRLTVV.